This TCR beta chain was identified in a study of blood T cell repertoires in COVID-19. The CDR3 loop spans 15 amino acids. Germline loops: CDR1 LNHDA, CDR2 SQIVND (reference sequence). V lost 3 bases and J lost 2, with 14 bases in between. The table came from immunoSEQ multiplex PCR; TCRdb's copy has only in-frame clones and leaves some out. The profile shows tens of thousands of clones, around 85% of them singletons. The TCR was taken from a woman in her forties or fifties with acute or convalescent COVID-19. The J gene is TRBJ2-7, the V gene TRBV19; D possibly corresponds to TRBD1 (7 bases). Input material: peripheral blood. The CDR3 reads CASSMEGASPYEQYF. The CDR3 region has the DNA TGTGCCAGTAGTATGGAGGGGGCTAGCCCCTACGAGCAGTACTTC.